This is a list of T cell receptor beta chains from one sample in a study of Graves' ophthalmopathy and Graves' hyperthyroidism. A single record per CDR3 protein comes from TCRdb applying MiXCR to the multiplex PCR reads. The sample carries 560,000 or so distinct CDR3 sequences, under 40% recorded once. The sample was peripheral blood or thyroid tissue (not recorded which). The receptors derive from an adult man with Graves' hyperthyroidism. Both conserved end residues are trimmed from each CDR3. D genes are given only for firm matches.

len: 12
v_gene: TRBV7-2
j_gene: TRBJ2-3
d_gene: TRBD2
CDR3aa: ASSRPGGADTQY

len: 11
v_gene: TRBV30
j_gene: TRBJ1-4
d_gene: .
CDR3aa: AWGGGKNEKLF

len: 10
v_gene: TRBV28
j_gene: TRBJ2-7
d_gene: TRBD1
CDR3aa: ASRQGAVEQY

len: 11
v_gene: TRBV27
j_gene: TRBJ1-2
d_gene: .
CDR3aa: ASSFNMNYGYT

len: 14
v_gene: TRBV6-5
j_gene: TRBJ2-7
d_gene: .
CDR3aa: ASSPSGVDLAYEQY

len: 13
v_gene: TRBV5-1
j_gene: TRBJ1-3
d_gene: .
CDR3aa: ASRVTESSGNTIY

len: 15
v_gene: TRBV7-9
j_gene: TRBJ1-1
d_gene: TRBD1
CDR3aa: ASSLYPANRGLTEAF

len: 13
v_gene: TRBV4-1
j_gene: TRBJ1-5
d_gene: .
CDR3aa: ASSQGGVGNQPQH

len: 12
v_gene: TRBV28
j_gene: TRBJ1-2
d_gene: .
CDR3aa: ASIIRGAHYGYT

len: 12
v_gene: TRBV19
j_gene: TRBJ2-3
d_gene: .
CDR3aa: ATRRRASTDTQY

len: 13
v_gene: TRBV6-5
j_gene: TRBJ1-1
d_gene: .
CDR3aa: ASSYSRAENTEAF

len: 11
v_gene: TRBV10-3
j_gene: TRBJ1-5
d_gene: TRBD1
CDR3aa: ATRGQINQPQH

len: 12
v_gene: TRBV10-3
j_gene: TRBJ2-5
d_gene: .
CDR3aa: AISEKPIWETQY

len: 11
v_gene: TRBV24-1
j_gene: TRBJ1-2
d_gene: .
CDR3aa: ATSDFTGYGYT

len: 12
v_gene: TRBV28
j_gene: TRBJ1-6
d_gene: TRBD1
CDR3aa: PSSLTGGASPLH

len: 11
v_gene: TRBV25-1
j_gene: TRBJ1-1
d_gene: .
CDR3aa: ASSPGPDTEAF

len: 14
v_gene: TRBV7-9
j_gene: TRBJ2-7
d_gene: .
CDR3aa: ASSLVGRDPTYEQY

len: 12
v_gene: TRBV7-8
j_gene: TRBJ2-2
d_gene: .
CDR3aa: ASSLSTLTGELF

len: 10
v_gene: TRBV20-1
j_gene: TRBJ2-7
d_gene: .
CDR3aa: SAGGFSYEQY

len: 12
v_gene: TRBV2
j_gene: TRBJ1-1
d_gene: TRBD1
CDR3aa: ASSFGQGRPEAF

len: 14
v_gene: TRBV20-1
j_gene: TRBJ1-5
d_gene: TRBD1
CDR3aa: SARVGDRGQRQPQH

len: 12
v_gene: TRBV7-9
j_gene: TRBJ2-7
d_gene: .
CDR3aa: ASSQMDTSYEQY

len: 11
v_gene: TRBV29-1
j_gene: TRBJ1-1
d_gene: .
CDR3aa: SVVDPLNTEAF

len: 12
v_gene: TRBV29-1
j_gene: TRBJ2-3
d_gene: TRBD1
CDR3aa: SVRGTESTDTQY